This T cell receptor beta chain is from a study of blood T cell repertoires in COVID-19. About the research overall: There were acute and convalescent COVID-19 samples, and they came from the United States, Italy and Spain. The analysed material was cDNA or gDNA that came from T cells, B-cell-depleted T cells, or PBMCs.

The CDR3 is 12 residues long. V was pared by 2 bases and J by 4 bases, with 2 bases of the junction left unmatched. Germline CDR1 is GTSNPN and CDR2 is SVGIG (reference sequence). In the source study's methods: Researchers report that nucleated cell counts were estimated from reference gene primer amplification. Sequencing used immunoSEQ multiplex PCR; TCRdb keeps in-frame clones, though not all of them. The D gene and trimming were derived from the DNA, and the V and J assignments and clone size from that table. Among around 190,000 clones, around 80% were seen once, and the ten largest hold about 12%. Details on this clone: Other DNA sequences in this specimen translate into the identical CDR3.

The sequence was collected from a human donor in a cohort sampled during active COVID-19. This rearrangement joins TRBV30 to TRBJ2-7; 7 bases are a match to TRBD1. Material: peripheral blood. CDR3 amino acids: CAWSPQGYEQYF. The CDR3 DNA is TGTGCCTGGAGTCCACAGGGGTACGAGCAGTACTTC.